This TCR beta chain was sequenced during a study of shared clonotypes between healthy human individuals. Trimming took 0 bases from V and 1 from J; bases not matched to a gene: 0. Germline values: CDR1 SGDLS, CDR2 YYNGEE. The CDR3 sequence is 15 residues long. On this clone itself: Antigen: not known. Other DNA variants within this sample encode the same CDR3.

Donors comprised only Caucasian adults living in Nashville, Tennessee. Using immunoSEQ multiplex PCR, the repertoire was profiled, and TCRdb retains in-frame clones only, with some absent. The data contain some 2,000,000 clones, 90% to 97% of them seen just once; the ten biggest clones take up approximately 0.13%. Broader study findings: Sampling was confined to blood; repertoires within tissues likely differ. On the whole, naive subsets had larger estimated richness than memory subsets had.

Sequencing was performed on naive CD4+ T cells sorted from blood. The subset was: CD45RA+ positively selected. The sequence derives from a man between 18 and 29 years old in good health. The chain has TRBV9 and TRBJ2-7; 11 bases match TRBD2. CDR3 loop: CASSVASGGSYEQYF. DNA for the CDR3: TGTGCCAGCAGCGTAGCTAGCGGGGGGTCCTACGAGCAGTACTTC.